This record concerns one TCR beta chain sequence. These data originate in a study of blood T cell repertoires in COVID-19. Whole-study context: Samples representing acute and convalescent COVID-19 were sourced from the United States, Italy and Spain. T cells, B-cell-depleted T cells, or PBMCs provided the cDNA or gDNA that served as material.

Per the authors' pipeline: Counts of nucleated cells, estimated from reference gene primer amplification, were obtained. Assay: immunoSEQ multiplex PCR; the TCRdb copy retains only in-frame clones and omits some. V, J and clone size are those of that table, while D and trimming were read from the DNA. Of about 170,000 clones listed, approximately 91% are singletons. J was trimmed by 3 bases and V by 4 bases; bases with no gene match: 6. CDR3 length: 15 residues. Germline values: CDR1 LNHDA, CDR2 SQIVND (reference sequence). Sequences were obtained from peripheral blood. This sequence joins TRBV19 and TRBJ2-7; 10 nucleotides match TRBD1. The TCR originated in a man aged 18 to 29 with COVID-19, enrolled during active disease. CDR3 sequence (DNA): TGTGCCAGTAGTACGGCAGGGACAGGGGACTACGAGCAGTACTTC. This encodes CASSTAGTGDYEQYF.